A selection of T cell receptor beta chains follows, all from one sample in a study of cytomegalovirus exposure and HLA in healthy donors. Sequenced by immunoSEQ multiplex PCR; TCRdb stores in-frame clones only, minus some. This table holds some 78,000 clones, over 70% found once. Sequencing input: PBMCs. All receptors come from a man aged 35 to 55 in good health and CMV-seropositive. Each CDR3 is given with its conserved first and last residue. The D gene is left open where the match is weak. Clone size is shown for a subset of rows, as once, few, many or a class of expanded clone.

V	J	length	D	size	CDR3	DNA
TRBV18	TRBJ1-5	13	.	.	CASSPPGNQPQHF	TGTGCCAGCTCACCCCCGGGTAATCAGCCCCAGCATTTT
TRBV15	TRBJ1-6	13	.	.	CATSRDLSSPLHF	TGTGCCACCAGCAGAGATTTATCTTCACCCCTCCACTTT
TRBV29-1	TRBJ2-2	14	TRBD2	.	CSVDGGGNTGELFF	TGCAGCGTGGACGGCGGGGGGAACACCGGGGAGCTGTTTTTT
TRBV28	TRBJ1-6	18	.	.	CASSQNVWRGDFNSPLHF	TGTGCCAGCAGCCAGAATGTGTGGAGGGGTGACTTTAATTCACCCCTCCACTTT
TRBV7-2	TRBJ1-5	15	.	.	CASSLGGGGNQPQHF	TGTGCCAGCAGCTTAGGGGGAGGGGGCAATCAGCCCCAGCATTTT
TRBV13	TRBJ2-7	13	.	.	CASSLNTLYEQYF	TGTGCCAGCAGCCTCAACACCCTCTACGAGCAGTACTTC
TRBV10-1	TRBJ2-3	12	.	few	CASSVSTDTQYF	TGCGCCAGCAGTGTAAGCACAGATACGCAGTATTTT
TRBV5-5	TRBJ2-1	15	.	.	CASSLVPGGYNEQFF	TGTGCCAGCAGCTTGGTGCCTGGGGGGTACAATGAGCAGTTCTTC
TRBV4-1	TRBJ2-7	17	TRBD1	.	CASRQDPDRGQTYEQYF	TGCGCCAGCAGACAAGATCCCGACAGGGGCCAAACCTACGAGCAGTACTTC
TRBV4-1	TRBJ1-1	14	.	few	CASSAPSRNTEAFF	TGCGCCAGCAGCGCGCCCTCTCGGAACACTGAAGCTTTCTTT
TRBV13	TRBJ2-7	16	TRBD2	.	CASSLRVAGGPEEQYF	TGTGCCAGCAGCCTCCGGGTTGCGGGGGGGCCGGAGGAGCAGTACTTC
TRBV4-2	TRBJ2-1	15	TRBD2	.	CASSLSGTSGAEQFF	TGTGCCAGCAGCCTCTCCGGGACTAGCGGAGCTGAGCAGTTCTTC
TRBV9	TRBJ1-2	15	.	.	CASSLGPRSWSGYTF	TGTGCCAGCAGTTTGGGGCCCCGGAGTTGGAGTGGCTACACCTTC
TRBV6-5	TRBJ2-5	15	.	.	CASSSRGLFQETQYF	TGTGCCAGCAGCTCAAGGGGACTTTTCCAAGAGACCCAGTACTTC
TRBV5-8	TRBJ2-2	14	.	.	CASSLNRVAGELFF	TGTGCCAGCAGCTTAAACAGGGTCGCCGGGGAGCTGTTTTTT
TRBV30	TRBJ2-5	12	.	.	CAWSVPSGTQYF	TGTGCCTGGAGCGTGCCCTCGGGGACCCAGTACTTC
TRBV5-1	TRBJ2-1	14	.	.	CASSFRTVNNEQFF	TGCGCCAGCAGCTTCAGGACAGTAAACAATGAGCAGTTCTTC
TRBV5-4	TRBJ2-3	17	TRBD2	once	CASSIGLAGENPDTQYF	TGTGCCAGCAGCATAGGACTAGCGGGGGAAAATCCAGATACGCAGTATTTT
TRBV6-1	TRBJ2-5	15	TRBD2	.	CASSEYGGWQETQYF	TGTGCCAGCAGTGAATACGGGGGGTGGCAAGAGACCCAGTACTTC
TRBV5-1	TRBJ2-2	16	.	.	CASSSAALTTTGELFF	TGCGCCAGCAGCTCTGCCGCGCTGACAACGACCGGGGAGCTGTTTTTT
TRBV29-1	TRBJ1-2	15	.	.	CSADLQGPKDYGYTF	TGCAGCGCCGACCTACAGGGTCCCAAGGACTATGGCTACACCTTC
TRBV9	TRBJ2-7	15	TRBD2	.	CASSVASGMAYEQYF	TGTGCCAGCAGCGTAGCCAGCGGGATGGCCTACGAGCAGTACTTC
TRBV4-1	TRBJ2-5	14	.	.	CASSQDIHGETQYF	TGCGCCAGCAGCCAAGATATACACGGGGAGACCCAGTACTTC
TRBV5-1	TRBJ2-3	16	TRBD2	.	CASSLVAGDPTDTQYF	TGCGCCAGCAGCTTGGTGGCGGGGGACCCCACAGATACGCAGTATTTT